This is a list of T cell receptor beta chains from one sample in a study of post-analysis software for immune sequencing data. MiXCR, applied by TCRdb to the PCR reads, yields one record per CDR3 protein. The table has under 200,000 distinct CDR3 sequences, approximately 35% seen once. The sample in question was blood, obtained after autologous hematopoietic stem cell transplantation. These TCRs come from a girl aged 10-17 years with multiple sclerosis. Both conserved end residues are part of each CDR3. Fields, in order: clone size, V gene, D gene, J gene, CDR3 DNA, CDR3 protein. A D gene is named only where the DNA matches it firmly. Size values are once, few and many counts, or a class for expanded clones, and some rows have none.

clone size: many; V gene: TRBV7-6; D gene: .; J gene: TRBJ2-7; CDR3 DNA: TGTGCCAGCAGCCCCTCGTCCAAGGCCCACCCCTACGAGCAGTACTTC; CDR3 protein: CASSPSSKAHPYEQYF
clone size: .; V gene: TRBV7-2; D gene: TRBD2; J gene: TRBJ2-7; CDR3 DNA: TGTGCCAGCAGAGCGGGGGGCTCCGAGCAGTACTTC; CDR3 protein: CASRAGGSEQYF
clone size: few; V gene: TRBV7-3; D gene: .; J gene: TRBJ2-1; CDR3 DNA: TGTGCCAGCAGCCCTGGGGGGCAGCCCCCCAATGAGCAGTTCTTC; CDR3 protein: CASSPGGQPPNEQFF
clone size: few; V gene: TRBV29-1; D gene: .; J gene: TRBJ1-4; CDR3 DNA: TGCAGCGTTGTGGAGCTGGGCTGGCCAACAACTAATGAAAAACTGTTTTTT; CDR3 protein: CSVVELGWPTTNEKLFF
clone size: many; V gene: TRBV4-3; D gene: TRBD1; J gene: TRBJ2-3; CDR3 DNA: TGCGCCAGCAGCCAGGATCGGGACAGTACGCAGTATTTT; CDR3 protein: CASSQDRDSTQYF
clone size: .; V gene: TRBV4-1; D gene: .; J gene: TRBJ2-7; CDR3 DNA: TGCGCCAGCAGCCAAGATGGTTTTCCTGCGGACGAGCAGTACTTC; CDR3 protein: CASSQDGFPADEQYF
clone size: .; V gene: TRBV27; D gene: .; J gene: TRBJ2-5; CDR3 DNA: TGTGCCAGCAGTTCAGTGGATTCGGCGGAGACCCAGTACTTC; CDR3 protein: CASSSVDSAETQYF
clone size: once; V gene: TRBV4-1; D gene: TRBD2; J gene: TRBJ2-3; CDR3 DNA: TGCGCCAGCAGCCAGGCGGGAGACACAGATACGCAGTATTTT; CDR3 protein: CASSQAGDTDTQYF
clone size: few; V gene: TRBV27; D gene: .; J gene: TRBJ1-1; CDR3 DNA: TGTGCCAGCAGTTTTTCAGGGAAAAGAGACACTGAAGCTTTCTTT; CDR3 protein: CASSFSGKRDTEAFF
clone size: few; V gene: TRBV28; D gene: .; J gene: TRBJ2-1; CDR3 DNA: TGTGCCAGCACCCCCCCGGGAGATGGTTACAATGAGCAGTTCTTC; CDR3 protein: CASTPPGDGYNEQFF
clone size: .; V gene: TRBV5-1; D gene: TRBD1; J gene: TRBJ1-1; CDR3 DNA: TGCGCCAGCAGCTGGACAGGGGTCGATGTGAACACTGAAGCTTTCTTT; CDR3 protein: CASSWTGVDVNTEAFF
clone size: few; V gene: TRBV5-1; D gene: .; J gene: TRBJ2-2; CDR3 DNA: TGCGCCAGCAGCTTGGCTGTTCCGGACACCGGGGAGCTGTTTTTT; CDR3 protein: CASSLAVPDTGELFF
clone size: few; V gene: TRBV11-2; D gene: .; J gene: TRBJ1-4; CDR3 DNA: TGTGCCAGCAGCTCTTTAAAAAATAACAGGAGAGGCGGAAAACTGTTTTTT; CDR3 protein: CASSSLKNNRRGGKLFF
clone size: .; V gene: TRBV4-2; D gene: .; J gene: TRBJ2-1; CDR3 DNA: TGTGCCAGCCGAGGCGGGGTGAATGAGCAGTTCTTC; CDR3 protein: CASRGGVNEQFF
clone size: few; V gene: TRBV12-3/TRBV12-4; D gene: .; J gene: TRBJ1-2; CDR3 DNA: TGTGCCAGCAGTTTAGATGGAGTCTATGGCTACACCTTC; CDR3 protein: CASSLDGVYGYTF
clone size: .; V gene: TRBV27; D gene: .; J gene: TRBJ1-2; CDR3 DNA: TGTGCCAGCAGTTTATCCGTACACCCTGGGGGCTATGGCTACACCTTC; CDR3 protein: CASSLSVHPGGYGYTF
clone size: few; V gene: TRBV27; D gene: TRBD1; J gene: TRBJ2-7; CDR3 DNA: TGTGCCAGCAGTTCAGGACAGGGGGGGACCTACGAGCAGTACTTC; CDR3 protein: CASSSGQGGTYEQYF
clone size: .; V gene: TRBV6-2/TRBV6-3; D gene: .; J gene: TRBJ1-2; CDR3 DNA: TGTGCCAGCAGTTACTCCCCACGGCCGAATGGCTACACCTTC; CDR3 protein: CASSYSPRPNGYTF
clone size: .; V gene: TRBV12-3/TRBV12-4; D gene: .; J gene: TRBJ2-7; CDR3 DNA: TGTGCCAGCACCCCAACAGGGCCCTCCTACGAGCAGTACTTC; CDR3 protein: CASTPTGPSYEQYF
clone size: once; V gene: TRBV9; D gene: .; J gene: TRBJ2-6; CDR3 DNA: TGTGCCAGCAGCGTAGCGCACGGGACAACCATCTCTGGGGCCAACGTCCTGACTTTC; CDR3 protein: CASSVAHGTTISGANVLTF
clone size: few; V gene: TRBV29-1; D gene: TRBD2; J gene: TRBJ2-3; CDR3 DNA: TGCAGCGCTGTATCTTTAGCGGGAGGGCCCACAGATACGCAGTATTTT; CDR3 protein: CSAVSLAGGPTDTQYF
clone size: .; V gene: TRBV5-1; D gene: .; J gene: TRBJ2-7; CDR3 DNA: TGCGCCAGCAGAGAGGGATCCTACGAGCAGTACTTC; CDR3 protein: CASREGSYEQYF
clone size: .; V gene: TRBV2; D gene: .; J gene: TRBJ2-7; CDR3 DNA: TGTGCCAGCAGTACCGGGACCGTTACCTACGAGCAGTACTTC; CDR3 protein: CASSTGTVTYEQYF
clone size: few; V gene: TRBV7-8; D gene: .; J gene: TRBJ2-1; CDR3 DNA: TGTGCCAGCAGGACCCTTGGGCCCTACAATGAGCAGTTCTTC; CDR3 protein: CASRTLGPYNEQFF
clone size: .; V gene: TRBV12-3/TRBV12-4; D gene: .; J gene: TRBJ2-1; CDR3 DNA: TGTGCCAGTAGTCGACGACAGGCTGGAAACAATGAGCAGTTCTTC; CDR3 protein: CASSRRQAGNNEQFF
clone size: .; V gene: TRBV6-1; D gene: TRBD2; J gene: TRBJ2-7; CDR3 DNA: TGTGCCATCAGAGGGGGACTAGGTCCCTCCTACGAGCAGTACTTC; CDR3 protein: CAIRGGLGPSYEQYF
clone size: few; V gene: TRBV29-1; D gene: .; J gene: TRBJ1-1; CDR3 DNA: TGCAGCGTTGAAGAACCGCGGGACACTGAAGCTTTCTTT; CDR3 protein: CSVEEPRDTEAFF
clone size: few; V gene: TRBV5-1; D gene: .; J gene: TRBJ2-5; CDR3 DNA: TGCGCCAGCAGCTTGGGGTCTCGAAGGAGCGGCCAGTACTTC; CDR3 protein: CASSLGSRRSGQYF
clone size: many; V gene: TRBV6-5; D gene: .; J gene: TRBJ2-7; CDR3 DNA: TGTGCCAGCAGTTACAGGCCTTATGGGGCCGAGCAGTACTTC; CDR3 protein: CASSYRPYGAEQYF
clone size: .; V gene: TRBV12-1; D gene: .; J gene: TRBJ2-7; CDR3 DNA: TGTGCCAGCGGCACCCCGGGACTAGCGGGAGGCTTTCCCTCCTACGAGCAGTACTTC; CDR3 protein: CASGTPGLAGGFPSYEQYF
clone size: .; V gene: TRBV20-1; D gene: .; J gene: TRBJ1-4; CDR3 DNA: TGCAGTGCTTCTGTCCCGGGGGCTGAAAAACTGTTTTTT; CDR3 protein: CSASVPGAEKLFF
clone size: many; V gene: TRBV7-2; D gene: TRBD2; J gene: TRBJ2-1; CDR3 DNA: TGTGCCAGCAGCTTAACGGGGGGGGGCTACAATGAGCAGTTCTTC; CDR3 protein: CASSLTGGGYNEQFF
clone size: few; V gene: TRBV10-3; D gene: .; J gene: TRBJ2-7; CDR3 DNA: TGTGCCGTTCTACACGACCAATCCTACGAGCAGTACTTC; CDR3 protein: CAVLHDQSYEQYF
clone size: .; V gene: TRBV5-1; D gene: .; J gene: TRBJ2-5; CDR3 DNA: TGCGCCAGCAGCTTTGGAGGAATCCAAGAGACCCAGTACTTC; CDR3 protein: CASSFGGIQETQYF
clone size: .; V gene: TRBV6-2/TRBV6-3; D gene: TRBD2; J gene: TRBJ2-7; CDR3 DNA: TGTGCCAGCAGCATCGGCGGGAGCTCCTACGAGCAGTACTTC; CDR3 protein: CASSIGGSSYEQYF
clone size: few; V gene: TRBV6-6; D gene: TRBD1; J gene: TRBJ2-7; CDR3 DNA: TGTGCCAGCAGTTATCTCCAGGACAGGGCTCTCTACGAGCAGTACTTC; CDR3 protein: CASSYLQDRALYEQYF
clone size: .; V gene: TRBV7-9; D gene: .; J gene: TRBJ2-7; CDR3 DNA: TGTGCCAGCAGCTTCCCTTCGGGGACACAATACGAGCAGTACTTC; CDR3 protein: CASSFPSGTQYEQYF
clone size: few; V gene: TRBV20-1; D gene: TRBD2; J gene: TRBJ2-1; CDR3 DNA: TGCAGTACGACCCGCGGACTAGCGAATCACAATGAGCAGTTCTTC; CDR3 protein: CSTTRGLANHNEQFF
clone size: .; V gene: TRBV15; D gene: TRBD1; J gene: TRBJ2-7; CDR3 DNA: TGTGCCACCAGCACAGAACCTTGGGATCCTTTCGGGGACAGGGGCTACGAGCAGTACTTC; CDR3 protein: CATSTEPWDPFGDRGYEQYF
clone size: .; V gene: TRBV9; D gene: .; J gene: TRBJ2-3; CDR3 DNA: TGTGCCAGCAGCGTAGGGTCAGGGTCTACAGATACGCAGTATTTT; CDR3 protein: CASSVGSGSTDTQYF
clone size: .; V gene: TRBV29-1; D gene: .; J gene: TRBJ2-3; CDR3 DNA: .; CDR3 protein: CSVAAGIADTRYF
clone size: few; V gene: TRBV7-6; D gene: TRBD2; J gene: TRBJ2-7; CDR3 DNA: TGTGCCAGCAGCTTCGCGGGAGGCCACGAGCAGTACTTC; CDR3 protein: CASSFAGGHEQYF
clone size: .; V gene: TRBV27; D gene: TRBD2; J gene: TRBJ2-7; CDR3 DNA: TGTGCCAGCAGGCGGGGACTAGCTACCTACGAGCAGTACTTC; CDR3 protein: CASRRGLATYEQYF
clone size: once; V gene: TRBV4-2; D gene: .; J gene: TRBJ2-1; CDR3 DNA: TGTGCCAGCAGCCAAGTAACGGGGGACTACAATGAGCAGTTCTTC; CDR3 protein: CASSQVTGDYNEQFF
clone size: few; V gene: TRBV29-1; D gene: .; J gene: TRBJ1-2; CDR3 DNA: TGCAGCGCGGGTCGGGACCTGAATAACTATGGCTACACCTTC; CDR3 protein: CSAGRDLNNYGYTF
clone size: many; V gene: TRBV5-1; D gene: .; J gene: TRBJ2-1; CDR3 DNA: TGCGCCAGCAGCTTCGGGTGGGGCAATGAGCAGTTCTTC; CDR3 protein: CASSFGWGNEQFF
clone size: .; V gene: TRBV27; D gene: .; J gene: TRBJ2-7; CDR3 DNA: TGTGCCAGCAGTTTATTCCTGGGCGGCTCCTACGAGCAGTACTTC; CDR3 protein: CASSLFLGGSYEQYF
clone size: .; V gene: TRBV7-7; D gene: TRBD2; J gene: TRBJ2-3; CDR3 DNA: TGTGCTAGCAGCTTAGGACTAGGAGGGGCAGATACGCAGTATTTT; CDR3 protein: CASSLGLGGADTQYF
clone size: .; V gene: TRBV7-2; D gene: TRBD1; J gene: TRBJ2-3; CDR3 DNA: TGTGCCAGCAGCGTAGACAGGGGAAATGCGCAGTATTTT; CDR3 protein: CASSVDRGNAQYF
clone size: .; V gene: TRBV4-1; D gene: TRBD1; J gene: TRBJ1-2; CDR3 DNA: TGCGCCAGCAGCCACCACGACAGGGGGATTGGCTATGGCTACACCTTC; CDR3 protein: CASSHHDRGIGYGYTF
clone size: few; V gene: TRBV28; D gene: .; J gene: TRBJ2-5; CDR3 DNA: TGTGCCAGCAGTTTCACCTCAGGGAAGGGGCAGTACTTC; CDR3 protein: CASSFTSGKGQYF
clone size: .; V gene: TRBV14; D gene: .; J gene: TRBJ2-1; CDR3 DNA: TGTGCCAGCAGCCAAGGCTGGACAGCCTACAATGAGCAGTTCTTC; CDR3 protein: CASSQGWTAYNEQFF
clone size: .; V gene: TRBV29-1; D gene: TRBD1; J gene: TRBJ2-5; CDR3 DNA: TGCAGCGCCCAATCCCCCCGGACAGGGGGCCAAGAGACCCAGTACTTC; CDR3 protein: CSAQSPRTGGQETQYF
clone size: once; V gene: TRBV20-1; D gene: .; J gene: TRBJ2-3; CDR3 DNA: TGCAGTGCTAGAGACGGGCAATCGCGCCCAGATACGCAGTATTTT; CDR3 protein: CSARDGQSRPDTQYF
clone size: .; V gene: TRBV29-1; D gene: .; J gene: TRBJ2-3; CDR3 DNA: TGCAGCGTTGTTAAGGTGGGACCTCATGGAGATACGCAGTATTTT; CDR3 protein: CSVVKVGPHGDTQYF
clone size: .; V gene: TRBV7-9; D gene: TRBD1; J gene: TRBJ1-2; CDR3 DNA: TGTGCCAGCCAGGACAGGGGCCAAGGCTACACCTTC; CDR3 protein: CASQDRGQGYTF
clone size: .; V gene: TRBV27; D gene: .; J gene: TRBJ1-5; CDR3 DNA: TGTGCCAGCAGTGCTAAGCGCTGGGGTCAGCCCCAGCATTTT; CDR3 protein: CASSAKRWGQPQHF